The present T cell receptor beta chain was sequenced within a study of shared clonotypes between healthy human individuals. Whole-study results and caveats: Rarefaction curves obtained for sorted subsets showed sequencing incomplete despite large depth.

Produced via immunoSEQ multiplex PCR; TCRdb's table is partial and in-frame only. The sample contains some 2 million clones, 85% to 95% of which appear only once. The ends lost 1 base at V and 6 bases at J; junction bases unmatched: 5. The germline V gene encodes CDR1 LNHDA and CDR2 SQIVND (reference sequence). The CDR3 runs 15 residues. Points on this clone: Its matching antigen is unknown.

CD8 cells classed as naive were CD45RO-negative and positively selected for CCR7, excluding terminally differentiated effector memory CD45RA+ cells. This rearrangement joins TRBV19 to TRBJ2-2; 7 bases line up with TRBD1. The sample consisted of naive CD8+ T cells sorted from blood. The sequence derives from a man aged 18 to 30 in good health. The CDR3 sequence is CASSIGGGAAGELFF. In DNA form, the CDR3 reads TGTGCCAGTAGTATAGGAGGGGGCGCGGCCGGGGAGCTGTTTTTT.